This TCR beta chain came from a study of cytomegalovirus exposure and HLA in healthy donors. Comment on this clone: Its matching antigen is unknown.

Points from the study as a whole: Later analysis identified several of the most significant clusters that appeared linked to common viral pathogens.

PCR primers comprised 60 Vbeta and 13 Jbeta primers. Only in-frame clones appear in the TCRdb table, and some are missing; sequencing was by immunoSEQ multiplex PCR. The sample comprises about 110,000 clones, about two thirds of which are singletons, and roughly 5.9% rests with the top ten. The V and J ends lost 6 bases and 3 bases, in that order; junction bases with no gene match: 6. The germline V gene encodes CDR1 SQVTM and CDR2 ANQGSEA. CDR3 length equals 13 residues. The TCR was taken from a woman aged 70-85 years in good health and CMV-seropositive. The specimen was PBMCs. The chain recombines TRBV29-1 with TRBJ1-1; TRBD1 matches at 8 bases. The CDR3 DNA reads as TGCAGCGTCCGACAGGGGAGTTACACTGAAGCTTTCTTT. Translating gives CSVRQGSYTEAFF.